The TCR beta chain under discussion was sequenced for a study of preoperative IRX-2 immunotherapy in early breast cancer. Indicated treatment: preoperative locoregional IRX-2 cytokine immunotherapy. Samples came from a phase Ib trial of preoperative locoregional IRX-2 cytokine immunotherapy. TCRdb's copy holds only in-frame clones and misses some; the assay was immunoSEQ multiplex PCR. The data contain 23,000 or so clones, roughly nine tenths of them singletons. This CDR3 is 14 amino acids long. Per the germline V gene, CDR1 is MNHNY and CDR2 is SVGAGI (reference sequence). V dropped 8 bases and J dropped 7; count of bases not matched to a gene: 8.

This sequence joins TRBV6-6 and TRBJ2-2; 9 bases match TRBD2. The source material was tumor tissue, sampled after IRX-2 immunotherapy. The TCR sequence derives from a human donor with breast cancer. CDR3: CASGLAGAHGELFF. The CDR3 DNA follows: TGTGCCAGCGGCTTAGCGGGAGCCCACGGGGAGCTGTTTTTT.